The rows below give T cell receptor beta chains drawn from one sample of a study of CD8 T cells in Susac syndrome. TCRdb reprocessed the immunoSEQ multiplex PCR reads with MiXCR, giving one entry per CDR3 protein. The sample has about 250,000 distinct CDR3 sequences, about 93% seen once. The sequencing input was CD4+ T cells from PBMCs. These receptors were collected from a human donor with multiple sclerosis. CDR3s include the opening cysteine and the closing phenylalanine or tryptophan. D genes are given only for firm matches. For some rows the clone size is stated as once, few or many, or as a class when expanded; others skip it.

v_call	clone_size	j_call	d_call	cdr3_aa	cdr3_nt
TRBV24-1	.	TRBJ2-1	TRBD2	CATSDKLAGGKGEQFF	TGTGCCACCAGTGACAAACTAGCGGGAGGGAAGGGTGAGCAGTTCTTC
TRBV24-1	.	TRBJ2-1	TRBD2	CATRGTGGPTHEQFF	TGTGCCACCAGGGGAACGGGAGGGCCGACTCATGAGCAGTTCTTC
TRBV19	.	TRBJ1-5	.	CASSIFLPKFNQPQHF	TGTGCCAGTAGTATATTTCTCCCGAAGTTTAATCAGCCCCAGCATTTT
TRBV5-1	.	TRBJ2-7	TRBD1	CASSLGRGQGGNEQYF	TGCGCCAGCAGCTTGGGGCGAGGACAGGGGGGTAACGAGCAGTACTTC
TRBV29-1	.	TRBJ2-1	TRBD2	CSVSRLLAGVHNEQFF	TGCAGCGTTTCCCGGCTCCTAGCGGGAGTTCACAATGAGCAGTTCTTC
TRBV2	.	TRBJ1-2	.	CASSEALGIWGGGYTF	TGTGCCAGCAGTGAAGCACTAGGGATCTGGGGAGGCGGCTACACCTTC
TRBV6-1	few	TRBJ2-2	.	CASSERGSNTGELFF	TGTGCCAGCAGTGAGCGGGGATCGAACACCGGGGAGCTGTTTTTT
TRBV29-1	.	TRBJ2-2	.	CSVGTFLNTGELFF	TGCAGCGTTGGGACTTTCTTGAACACCGGGGAGCTGTTTTTT
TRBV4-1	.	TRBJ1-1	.	CASSRPFPGTEAFF	TGCGCCAGCAGCCGTCCCTTTCCGGGGACTGAAGCTTTCTTT
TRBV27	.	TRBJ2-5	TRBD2	CASGTPGLAGLGQETQYF	TGTGCCAGCGGCACCCCGGGACTAGCGGGTCTGGGGCAAGAGACCCAGTACTTC
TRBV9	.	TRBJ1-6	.	CASSVSAGDTYNSPLHF	TGTGCCAGCAGCGTATCGGCAGGGGACACCTATAATTCACCCCTCCACTTT
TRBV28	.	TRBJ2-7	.	CASSLARYEQYF	TGTGCCAGCAGTTTGGCCCGCTACGAGCAGTACTTC
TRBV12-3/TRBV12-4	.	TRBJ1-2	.	CASSLGFDGYTF	TGTGCCAGCAGTCTAGGGTTCGACGGCTACACCTTC
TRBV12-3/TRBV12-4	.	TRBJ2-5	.	CASSSSGTRGETQYF	TGTGCCAGCAGTTCCTCCGGGACCCGTGGGGAGACCCAGTACTTC
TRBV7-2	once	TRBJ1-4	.	CASSINTGPHGEKLFF	TGTGCCAGCAGCATCAATACAGGGCCGCACGGTGAAAAACTGTTTTTT
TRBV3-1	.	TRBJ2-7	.	CASSYVGEQYF	TGTGCCAGCAGCTACGTTGGGGAGCAGTACTTC
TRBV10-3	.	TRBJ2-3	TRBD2	CAISSTSGKTDTQYF	TGTGCCATCAGTTCGACTAGCGGGAAGACAGATACGCAGTATTTT
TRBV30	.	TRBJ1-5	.	CAWSVGADQPQHF	TGTGCCTGGAGTGTCGGGGCGGATCAGCCCCAGCATTTT
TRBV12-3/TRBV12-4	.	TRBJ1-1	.	CASSLSDWNTEAFF	TGTGCCAGCAGTTTAAGTGACTGGAACACTGAAGCTTTCTTT
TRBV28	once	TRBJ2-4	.	CASSPVWGSENIQYF	TGTGCCAGCAGTCCCGTCTGGGGTTCGGAAAACATTCAGTACTTC
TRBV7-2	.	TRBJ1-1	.	CASSLAAWVAGHTEAFF	TGTGCCAGCAGCTTAGCGGCCTGGGTGGCGGGTCACACTGAAGCTTTCTTT
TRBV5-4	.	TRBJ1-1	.	CASSLGFVQTEAFF	TGTGCCAGCAGCTTGGGGTTCGTCCAGACTGAAGCTTTCTTT
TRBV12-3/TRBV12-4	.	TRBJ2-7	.	CASRSTGTTYEQYF	TGTGCCAGTCGATCAACAGGGACTACCTACGAGCAGTACTTC
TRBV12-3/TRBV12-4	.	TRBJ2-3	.	CASSLGGALRDTQYF	TGTGCCAGCAGTCTGGGGGGGGCGTTAAGAGATACGCAGTATTTT
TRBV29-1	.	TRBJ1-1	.	CSVEGRVGNTEAFF	TGCAGCGTTGAGGGTCGTGTGGGGAATACTGAAGCTTTCTTT
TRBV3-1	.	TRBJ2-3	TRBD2	CASSHPQGLAGTDTQYF	TGTGCCAGCAGCCACCCGCAGGGACTAGCGGGCACAGATACGCAGTACTTT
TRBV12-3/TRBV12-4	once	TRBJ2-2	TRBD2	CASRSGTSSYGELFF	TGTGCCAGCAGGTCCGGGACTAGCAGTTACGGGGAGCTGTTTTTT
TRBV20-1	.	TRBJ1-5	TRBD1	CSARDDRGQSNQPQHF	TGCAGTGCGCGAGACGACAGGGGGCAAAGCAATCAGCCCCAGCATTTT
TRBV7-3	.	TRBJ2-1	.	CASSLTRLGAGGEQFF	TGTGCCAGCAGCTTAACGCGGCTAGGGGCAGGAGGAGAGCAGTTCTTC
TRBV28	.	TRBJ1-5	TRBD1	CATQTGRNQPQLF	TGTGCCACCCAGACAGGGCGCAATCAGCCCCAGCTTTTT
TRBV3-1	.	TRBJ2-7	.	CASKGLAASEQYF	TGTGCCAGCAAAGGGTTAGCGGCCTCGGAGCAGTACTTC
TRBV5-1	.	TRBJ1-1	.	CASSLTTGNTEAFF	TGCGCCAGCAGCTTAACGACGGGCAACACTGAAGCTTTCTTT
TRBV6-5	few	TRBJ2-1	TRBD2	CASSSGLAGYGEQFF	TGTGCCAGCAGTTCTGGACTAGCGGGATATGGTGAGCAGTTCTTC
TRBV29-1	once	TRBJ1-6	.	CSDREPFWGYNSPLHF	TGCAGCGACAGGGAACCGTTTTGGGGGTATAATTCACCCCTCCACTTT
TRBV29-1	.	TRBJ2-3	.	CSVPQGPDTQYF	TGCAGCGTTCCACAGGGACCAGATACGCAGTATTTT
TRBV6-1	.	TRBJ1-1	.	CASTPRKAWQNTEAFF	TGTGCCAGCACCCCAAGGAAGGCATGGCAGAACACTGAAGCTTTCTTT
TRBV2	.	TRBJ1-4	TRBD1	CASSPDRATNEKLFF	TGTGCCAGCAGTCCCGACAGGGCAACTAATGAAAAACTGTTTTTT
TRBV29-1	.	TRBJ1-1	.	CSVGLQNTEAFF	TGCAGCGTGGGACTGCAGAACACTGAAGCTTTCTTT
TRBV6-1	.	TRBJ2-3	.	CASSDTGPGTQYF	TGTGCCAGCTCGGACACAGGGCCGGGTACGCAGTATTTT
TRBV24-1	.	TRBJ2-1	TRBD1	CATSEPGQGGNEQFF	TGTGCCACCAGTGAGCCGGGACAGGGAGGCAATGAGCAGTTCTTC
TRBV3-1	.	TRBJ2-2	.	CASSHGALNAGELFF	TGTGCCAGCAGCCATGGGGCTCTGAACGCCGGGGAGCTGTTTTTT
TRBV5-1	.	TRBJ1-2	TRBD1	CASSPVDRSYGYTF	TGCGCCAGCAGCCCGGTGGACAGGAGCTATGGCTACACCTTC